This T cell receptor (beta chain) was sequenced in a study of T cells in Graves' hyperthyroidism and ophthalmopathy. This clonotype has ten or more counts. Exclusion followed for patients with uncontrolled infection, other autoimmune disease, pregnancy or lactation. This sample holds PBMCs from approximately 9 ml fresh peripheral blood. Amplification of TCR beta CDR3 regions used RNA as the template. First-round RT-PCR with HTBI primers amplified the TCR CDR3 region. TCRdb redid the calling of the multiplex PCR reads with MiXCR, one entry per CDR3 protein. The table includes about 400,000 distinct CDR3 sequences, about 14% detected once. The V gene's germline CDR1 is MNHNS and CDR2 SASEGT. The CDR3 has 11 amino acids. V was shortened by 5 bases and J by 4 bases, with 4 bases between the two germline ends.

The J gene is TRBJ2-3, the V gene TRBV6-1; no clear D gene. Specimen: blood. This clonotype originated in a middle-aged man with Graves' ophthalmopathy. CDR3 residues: CASSYADTQYF. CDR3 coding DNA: TGTGCCAGCAGTTACGCAGATACGCAGTATTTT.